This T cell receptor (beta chain) was sequenced during a study of T cell responses to AZD1222 COVID-19 vaccine. Study-level points and caveats: Nearly half of unique spike-specific TCRs reportedly avoided B.1.351 and B.1.1.7 mutated regions. Repertoire sampling was restricted to post-peak T cell response timepoints. Females made up more of the donors, who were largely white British, and clonal diversity may have come out too low. With two AZD1222 doses given, Spike-specific TCR breadth and depth both rose.

Worth noting for this clone: The antigen remains unidentified.

V shed 2 bases and J shed 4 bases, with 14 bases lying between them. Germline loops: CDR1 LGHDT, CDR2 YNNKEL (reference sequence). The length of the CDR3 is 15 residues. Generated by immunoSEQ multiplex PCR, the TCRdb table keeps only in-frame clones and is missing some. The sample includes roughly 110,000 clones, around 91% of them seen just once. This TCR was recovered from an adult who received the AZD1222 COVID-19 vaccine. The chain joins TRBV3-1 (or the pseudogene TRBV3-2) to TRBJ1-1; D possibly corresponds to TRBD1 (5 bases). This material consisted of peripheral blood, taken 28 days after the second AZD1222 dose. CDR3 sequence reads: CASSQLARGTTEAFF. As DNA, the CDR3 is TGTGCCAGCAGCCAATTGGCGAGAGGGACCACTGAAGCTTTCTTT.